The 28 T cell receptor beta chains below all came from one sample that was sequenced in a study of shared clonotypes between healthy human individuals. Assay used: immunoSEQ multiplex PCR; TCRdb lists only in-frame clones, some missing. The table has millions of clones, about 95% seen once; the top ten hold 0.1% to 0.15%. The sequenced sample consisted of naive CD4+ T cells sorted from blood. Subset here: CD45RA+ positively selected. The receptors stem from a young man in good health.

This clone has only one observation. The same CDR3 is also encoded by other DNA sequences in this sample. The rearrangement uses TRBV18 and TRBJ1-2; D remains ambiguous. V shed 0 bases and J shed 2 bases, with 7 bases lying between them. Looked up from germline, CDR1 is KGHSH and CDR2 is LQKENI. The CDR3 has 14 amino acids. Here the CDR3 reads CASSPPQSNYGYTF. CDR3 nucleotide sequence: TGTGCCAGCTCACCACCACAAAGCAACTATGGCTACACCTTC.

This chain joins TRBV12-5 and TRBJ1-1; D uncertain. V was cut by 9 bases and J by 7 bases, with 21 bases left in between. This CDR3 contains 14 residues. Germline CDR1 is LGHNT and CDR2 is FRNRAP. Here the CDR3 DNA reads TGTGCTAGCGCCCTCCCCAACCCGCCAGTTGAAGCTTTCTTT. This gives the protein CASALPNPPVEAFF.

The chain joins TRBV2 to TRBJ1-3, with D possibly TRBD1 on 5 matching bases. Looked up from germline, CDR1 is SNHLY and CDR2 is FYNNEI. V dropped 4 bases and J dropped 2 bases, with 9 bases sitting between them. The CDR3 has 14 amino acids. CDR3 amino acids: CASSVAQAGNTIYF. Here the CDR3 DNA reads TGTGCCAGCAGTGTTGCACAGGCTGGAAACACCATATATTTT.

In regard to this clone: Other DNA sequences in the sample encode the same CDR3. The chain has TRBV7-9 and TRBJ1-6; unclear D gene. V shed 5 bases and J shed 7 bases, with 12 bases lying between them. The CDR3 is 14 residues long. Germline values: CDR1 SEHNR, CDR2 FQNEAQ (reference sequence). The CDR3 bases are TGTGCCAGCAGCCCAGGAAGGACGAATTCACCCCTCCACTTT. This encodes CASSPGRTNSPLHF.

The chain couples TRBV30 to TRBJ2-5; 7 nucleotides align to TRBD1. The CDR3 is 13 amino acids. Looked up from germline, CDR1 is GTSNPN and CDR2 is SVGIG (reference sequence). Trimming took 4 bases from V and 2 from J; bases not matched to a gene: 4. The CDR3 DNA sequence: TGTGCCTGGAACAGGGACAGTCAAGAGACCCAGTACTTC. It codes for CAWNRDSQETQYF.

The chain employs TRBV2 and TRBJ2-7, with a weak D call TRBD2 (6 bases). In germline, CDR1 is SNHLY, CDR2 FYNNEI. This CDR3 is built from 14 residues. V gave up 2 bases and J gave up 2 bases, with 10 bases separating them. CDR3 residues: CASSEMGGPYEQYF. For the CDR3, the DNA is TGTGCCAGCAGTGAAATGGGGGGACCCTACGAGCAGTACTTC.

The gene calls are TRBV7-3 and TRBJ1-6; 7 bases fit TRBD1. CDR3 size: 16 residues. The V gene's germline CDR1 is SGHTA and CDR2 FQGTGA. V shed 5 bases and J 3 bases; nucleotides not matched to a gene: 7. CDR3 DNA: TGTGCCAGCAGCCGTTCGGGACAGCTCTATAATTCACCCCTCCACTTT. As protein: CASSRSGQLYNSPLHF.

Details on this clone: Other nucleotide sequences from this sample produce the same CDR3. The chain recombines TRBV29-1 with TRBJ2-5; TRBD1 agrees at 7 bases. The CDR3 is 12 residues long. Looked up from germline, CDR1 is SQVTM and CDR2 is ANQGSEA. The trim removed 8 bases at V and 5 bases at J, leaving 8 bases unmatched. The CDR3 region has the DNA TGCAGCCTTCGACAGGGACAGGAGACCCAGTACTTC. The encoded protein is CSLRQGQETQYF.

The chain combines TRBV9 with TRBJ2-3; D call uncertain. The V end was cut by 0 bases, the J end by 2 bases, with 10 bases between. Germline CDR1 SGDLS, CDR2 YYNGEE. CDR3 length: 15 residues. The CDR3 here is CASSVEAWDTDTQYF. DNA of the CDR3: TGTGCCAGCAGCGTAGAAGCCTGGGACACAGATACGCAGTATTTT. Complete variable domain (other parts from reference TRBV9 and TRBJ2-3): DSGVTQTPKHLITATGQRVTLRCSPRSGDLSVYWYQQSLDQGLQFLIQYYNGEERAKGNILERFSAQQFPDLHSELNLSSLELGDSALYFCASSVEAWDTDTQYFGPGTRLTVL.

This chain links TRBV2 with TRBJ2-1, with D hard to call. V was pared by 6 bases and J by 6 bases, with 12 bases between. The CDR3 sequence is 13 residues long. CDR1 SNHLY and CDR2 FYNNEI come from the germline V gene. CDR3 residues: CASRVPVANEQFF. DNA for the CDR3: TGTGCCAGCAGAGTCCCCGTTGCCAATGAGCAGTTCTTC. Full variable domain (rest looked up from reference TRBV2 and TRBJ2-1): EPEVTQTPSHQVTQMGQEVILRCVPISNHLYFYWYRQILGQKVEFLVSFYNNEISEKSEIFDDQFSVERPDGSNFTLKIRSTKLEDSAMYFCASRVPVANEQFFGPGTRLTVL.

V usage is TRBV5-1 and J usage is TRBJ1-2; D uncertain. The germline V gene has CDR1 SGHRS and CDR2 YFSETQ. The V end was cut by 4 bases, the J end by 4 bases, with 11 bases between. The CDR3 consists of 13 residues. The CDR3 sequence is CASSPDGPYGYTF. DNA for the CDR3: TGCGCCAGCAGCCCCGATGGACCCTATGGCTACACCTTC.

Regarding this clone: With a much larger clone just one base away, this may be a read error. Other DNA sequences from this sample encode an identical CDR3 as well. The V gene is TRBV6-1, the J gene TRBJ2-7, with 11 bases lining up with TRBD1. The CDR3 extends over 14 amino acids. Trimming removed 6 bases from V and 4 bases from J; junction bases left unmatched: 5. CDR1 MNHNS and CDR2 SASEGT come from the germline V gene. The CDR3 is CASSSGTGGYEQYF. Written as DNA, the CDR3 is TGTGCCAGCAGCTCCGGGACAGGGGGTTACGAGCAGTACTTC.

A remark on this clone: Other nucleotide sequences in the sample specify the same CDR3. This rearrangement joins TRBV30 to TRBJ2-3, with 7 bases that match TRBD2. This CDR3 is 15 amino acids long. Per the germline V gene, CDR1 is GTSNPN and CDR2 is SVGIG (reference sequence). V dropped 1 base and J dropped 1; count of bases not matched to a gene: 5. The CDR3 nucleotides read TGTGCCTGGAGTGGTGGTCTAGCGGGCACAGATACGCAGTATTTT. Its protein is CAWSGGLAGTDTQYF.

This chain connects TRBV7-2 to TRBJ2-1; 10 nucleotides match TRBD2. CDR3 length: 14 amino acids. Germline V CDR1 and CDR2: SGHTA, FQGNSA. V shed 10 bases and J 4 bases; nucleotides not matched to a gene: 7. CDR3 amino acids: CATQTSGQYNEQFF. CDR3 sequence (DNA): TGTGCCACCCAGACTAGCGGGCAATACAATGAGCAGTTCTTC. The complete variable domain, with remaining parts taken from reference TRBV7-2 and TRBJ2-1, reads GAGVSQSPSNKVTEKGKDVELRCDPISGHTALYWYRQSLGQGLEFLIYFQGNSAPDKSGLPSDRFSAERTGGSVSTLTIQRTQQEDSAVYLCATQTSGQYNEQFFGPGTRLTVL.

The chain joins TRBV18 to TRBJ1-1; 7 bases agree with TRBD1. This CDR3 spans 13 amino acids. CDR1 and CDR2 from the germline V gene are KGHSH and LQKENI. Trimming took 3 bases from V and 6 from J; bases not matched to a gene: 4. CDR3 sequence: CASSPSQGAEAFF. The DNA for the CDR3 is TGTGCCAGCTCACCCTCGCAGGGGGCTGAAGCTTTCTTT.

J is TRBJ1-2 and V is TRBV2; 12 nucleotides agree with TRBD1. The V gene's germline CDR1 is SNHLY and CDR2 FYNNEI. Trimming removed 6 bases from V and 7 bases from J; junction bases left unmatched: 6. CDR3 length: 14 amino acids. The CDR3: CASRPGQGAGGYTF. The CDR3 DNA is TGTGCCAGCAGACCGGGACAGGGGGCTGGTGGCTACACCTTC.

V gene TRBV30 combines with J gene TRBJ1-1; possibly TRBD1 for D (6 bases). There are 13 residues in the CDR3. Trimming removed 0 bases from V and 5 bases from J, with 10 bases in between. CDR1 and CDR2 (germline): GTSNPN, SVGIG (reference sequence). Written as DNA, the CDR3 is TGTGCCTGGAGTGTGGGGGCTCGGACTGAAGCTTTCTTT. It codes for CAWSVGARTEAFF.

CDR3 coding DNA: TGCGCCAGCGGGCAGATAGCGGGAGAAATACAGGAGCAGTACTTC. Translation: CASGQIAGEIQEQYF. V gene TRBV5-1 combines with J gene TRBJ2-7; TRBD2 aligns across 9 bases. CDR1 is SGHRS, CDR2 YFSETQ, per germline. The CDR3 totals 15 residues. J gave up 7 bases and V 7 bases, and 15 bases lay outside the gene matches.

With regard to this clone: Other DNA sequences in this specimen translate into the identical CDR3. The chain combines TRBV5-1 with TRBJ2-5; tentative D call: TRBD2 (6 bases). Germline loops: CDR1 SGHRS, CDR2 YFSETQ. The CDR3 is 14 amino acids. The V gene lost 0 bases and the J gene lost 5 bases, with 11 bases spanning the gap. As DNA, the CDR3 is TGCGCCAGCAGCTTGGCCGGAGGGACGGAGACCCAGTACTTC. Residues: CASSLAGGTETQYF.

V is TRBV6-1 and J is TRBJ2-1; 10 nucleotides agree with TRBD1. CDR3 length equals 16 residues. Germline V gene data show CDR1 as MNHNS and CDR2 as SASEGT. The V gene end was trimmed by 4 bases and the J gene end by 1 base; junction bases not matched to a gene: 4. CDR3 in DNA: TGTGCCAGCAGTGGATGGACAGGGGGGTCCTACAATGAGCAGTTCTTC. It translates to CASSGWTGGSYNEQFF.

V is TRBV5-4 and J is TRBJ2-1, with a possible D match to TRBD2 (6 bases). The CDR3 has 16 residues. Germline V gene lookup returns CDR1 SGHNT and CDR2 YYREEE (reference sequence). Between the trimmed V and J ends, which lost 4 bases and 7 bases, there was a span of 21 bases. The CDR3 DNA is TGTGCCAGCAGCCCCCCTTCCCCGGGAGTGAGGAATGAGCAGTTCTTC. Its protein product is CASSPPSPGVRNEQFF.

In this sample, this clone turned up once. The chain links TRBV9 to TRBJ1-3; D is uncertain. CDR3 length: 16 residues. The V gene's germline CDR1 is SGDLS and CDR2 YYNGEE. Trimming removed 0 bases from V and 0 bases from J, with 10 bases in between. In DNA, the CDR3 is TGTGCCAGCAGCGTAGGGCAGCCCGGCTCTGGAAACACCATATATTTT. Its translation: CASSVGQPGSGNTIYF.

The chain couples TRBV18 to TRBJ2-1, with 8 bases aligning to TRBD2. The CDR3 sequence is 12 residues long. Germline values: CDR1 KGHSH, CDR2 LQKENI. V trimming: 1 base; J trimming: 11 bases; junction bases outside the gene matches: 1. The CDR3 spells CASSPQREQQFF. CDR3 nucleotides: TGTGCCAGCTCACCACAGCGGGAGCAGCAGTTCTTC.

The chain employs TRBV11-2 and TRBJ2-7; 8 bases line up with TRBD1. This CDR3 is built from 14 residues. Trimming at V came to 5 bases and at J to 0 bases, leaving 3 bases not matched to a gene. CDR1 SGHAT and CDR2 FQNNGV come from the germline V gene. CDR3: CASSRQGISYEQYF. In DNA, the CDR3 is TGTGCCAGCAGCCGACAGGGGATCTCCTACGAGCAGTACTTC.

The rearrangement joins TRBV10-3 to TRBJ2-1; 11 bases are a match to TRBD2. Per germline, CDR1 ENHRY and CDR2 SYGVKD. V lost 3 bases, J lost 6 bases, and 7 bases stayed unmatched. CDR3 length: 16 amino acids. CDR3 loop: CAISDPGLAESNEQFF. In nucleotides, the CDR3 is TGTGCCATCAGTGACCCGGGACTAGCGGAGTCCAATGAGCAGTTCTTC.

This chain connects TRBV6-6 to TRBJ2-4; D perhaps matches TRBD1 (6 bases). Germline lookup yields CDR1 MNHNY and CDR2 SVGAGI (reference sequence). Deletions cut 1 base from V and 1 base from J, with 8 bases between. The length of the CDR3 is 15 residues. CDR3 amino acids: CASSYFDRAKNIQYF. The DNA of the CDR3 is TGTGCCAGCAGTTACTTCGACAGGGCCAAAAACATTCAGTACTTC.

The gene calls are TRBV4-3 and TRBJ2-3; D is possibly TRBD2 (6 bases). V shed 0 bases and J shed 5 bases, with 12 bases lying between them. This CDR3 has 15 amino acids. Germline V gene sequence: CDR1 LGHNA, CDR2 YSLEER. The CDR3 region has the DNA TGCGCCAGCAGCCAAGATGCTAGCGCCAAAGATACGCAGTATTTT. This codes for CASSQDASAKDTQYF.

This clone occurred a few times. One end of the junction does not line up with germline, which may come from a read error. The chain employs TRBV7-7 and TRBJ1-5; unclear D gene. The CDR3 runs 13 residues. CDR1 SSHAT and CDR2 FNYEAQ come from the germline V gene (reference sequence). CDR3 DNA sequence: TGTGCTAGCAGCTTAGCAGAAAATCAGCCCCAGCATTTT. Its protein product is CASSLAENQPQHF.